This entry is about one T cell receptor (beta chain). V lost 6 bases and J lost 4, with 9 bases in between. This CDR3 spans 12 amino acids. These data come from a study of blood T cell repertoires in COVID-19. Overall study: Researchers got acute and convalescent COVID-19 samples from the United States, Italy and Spain. Sources were T cells, B-cell-depleted T cells, or PBMCs; the material itself was cDNA or gDNA.

Per the original methods: Nucleated cell counts were estimated from reference gene primer amplification. The protocol was immunoSEQ multiplex PCR, while the TCRdb copy is restricted to in-frame clones and leaves out a portion. Clonal size and the V and J genes are those of that table, whereas D and trimming came from the DNA. The sample has some 250,000 clones, more than 65% seen once. Sequenced material: peripheral blood. This TCR came from a man between 45 and 60 years old with active or convalescent COVID-19. The chain links TRBV12-3 or TRBV12-4 to TRBJ2-5; TRBD2 is a possible D gene (6 bases). CDR3 residues: CASRGGVETQYF. The CDR3 DNA sequence: TGTGCCAGCAGGGGCGGGGTAGAGACCCAGTACTTC.